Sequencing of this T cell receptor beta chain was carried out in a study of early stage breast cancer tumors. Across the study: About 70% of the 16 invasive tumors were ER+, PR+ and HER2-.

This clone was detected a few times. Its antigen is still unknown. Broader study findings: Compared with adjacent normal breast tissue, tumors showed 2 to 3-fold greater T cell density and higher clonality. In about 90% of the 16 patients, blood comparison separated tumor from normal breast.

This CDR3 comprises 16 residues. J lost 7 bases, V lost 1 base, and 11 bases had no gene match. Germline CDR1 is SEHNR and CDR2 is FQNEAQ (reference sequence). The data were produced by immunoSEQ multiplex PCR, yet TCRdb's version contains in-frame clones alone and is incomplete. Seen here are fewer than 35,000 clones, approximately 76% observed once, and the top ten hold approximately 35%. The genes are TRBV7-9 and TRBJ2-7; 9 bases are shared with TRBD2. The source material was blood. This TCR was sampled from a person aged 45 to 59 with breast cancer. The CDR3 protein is CASSLVSGLAGNEQYF. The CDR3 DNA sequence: TGTGCCAGCAGCTTAGTTTCAGGGCTAGCGGGAAATGAGCAGTACTTC.